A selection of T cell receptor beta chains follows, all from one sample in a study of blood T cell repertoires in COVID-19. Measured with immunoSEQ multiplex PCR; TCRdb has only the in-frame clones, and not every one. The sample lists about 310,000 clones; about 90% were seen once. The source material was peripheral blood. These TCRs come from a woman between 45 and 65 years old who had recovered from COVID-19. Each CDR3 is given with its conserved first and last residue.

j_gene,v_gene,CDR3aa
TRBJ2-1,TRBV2,CASSGVGGSYNEQFF
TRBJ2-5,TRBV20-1,CSASRSQETQYF
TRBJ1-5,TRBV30,CAWSTGGTGNQPQHF
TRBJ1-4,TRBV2,CASSGPRDFATNEKLFF
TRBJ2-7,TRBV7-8,CASSLSEGTFREQYF
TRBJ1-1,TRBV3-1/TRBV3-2,CASSQDRTGKAFF
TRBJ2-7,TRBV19,CASSTGLAGYEQYF
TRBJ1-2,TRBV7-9,CASSSGQRNYGYTF
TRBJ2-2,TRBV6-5,CASSYKWIAGTGELFF
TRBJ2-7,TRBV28,CASSLPFDRGFMVYEQYF
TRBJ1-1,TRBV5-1,CASRQVNTEAFF
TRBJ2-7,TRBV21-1,CASSRITQTGTGTYYEQYF
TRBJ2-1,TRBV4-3,CASSQTGPLLNEQFF
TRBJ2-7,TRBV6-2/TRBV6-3,CASSYRGTSGSNPYEQYF
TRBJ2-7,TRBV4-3,CASSQVPLATYEQYF
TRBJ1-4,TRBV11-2,CASSLFLGQGVTNEKLFF
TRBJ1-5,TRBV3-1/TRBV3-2,CASSQDNGNSNQPQHF
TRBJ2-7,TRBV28,CASSLMRGLAGGSSYEQYF
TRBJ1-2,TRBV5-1,CASSLDDRGSGYTF
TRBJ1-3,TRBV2,CASSSGGIGNTIYF
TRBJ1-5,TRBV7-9,CASSLTDSNQPQHF
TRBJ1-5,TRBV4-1,CASSQQSGPNQPQHF